The present entry profiles one TCR beta chain with its context. The CDR3 spans 11 residues. Germline CDR1 SNHLY, CDR2 FYNNEI. V was pared by 3 bases and J by 8 bases, with 5 bases between. The data belong to a study of cytomegalovirus exposure and HLA in healthy donors. The PCR had 60 Vbeta and 13 Jbeta primers. Method: immunoSEQ multiplex PCR; TCRdb's copy keeps in-frame clones and lacks some. This sample has under 200,000 clones, with about 71% found just once. This chain uses TRBV2 with TRBJ1-5, with a tentative D call TRBD1 (5 bases). This receptor was obtained from a woman younger than 45 in good health and CMV-seronegative. Sequenced input: PBMCs. CDR3 DNA: TGTGCCAGCAGTGAGACAGAGCCCCAGCATTTT. The encoded protein is CASSETEPQHF.